This T cell receptor (beta chain) was identified during a study of T-cell memory formation after mild COVID-19. The wider study: Clusters of TCRs were largely donor specific.

TCRdb re-called the 5' RACE reads with MiXCR, one entry per CDR3 protein. The repertoire has over 300,000 distinct CDR3 sequences, roughly 19% of them found once; the top ten carry about 21%. As concerns this clonotype: Antigen specificity is unknown.

The CDR3 totals 13 residues. The germline V and J ends were trimmed by 6 bases and 1 base, with 10 bases remaining between them. Germline values: CDR1 SGDLS, CDR2 YYNGEE. Whole-study findings and limits: Among CD4+ contracting clones, most were CM and EM, and CD8+ ones EMRA. Clones that contracted from day 15 to 85 had balanced CD4/CD8; later expanders were CD4+ biased.

The rearrangement uses TRBV9 and TRBJ1-1; no firm D call. The material sequenced was PBMCs or a T cell subset sorted from them (not recorded which). This TCR derives from a man aged 18 to 35 who had mild COVID-19 (a few samples of this study predate the infection). Cell type and time point are not known. The CDR3 loop reads CASNAWGNTEAFF. The CDR3 DNA sequence: TGTGCCAGCAACGCCTGGGGGAACACTGAAGCTTTCTTT.